The 7 T cell receptor beta chains presented below share a single source sample, sequenced in a study of T cells in Graves' hyperthyroidism and ophthalmopathy. RNA transcripts were the template for amplifying TCR beta CDR3 regions. HTBI primers drove first-round RT-PCR of the TCR CDR3. Via MiXCR, TCRdb re-called the multiplex PCR reads, giving one row per CDR3 protein. The data show about 570,000 distinct CDR3 sequences, about 15% seen once. Material for sequencing was blood. The receptors were sampled from a woman in her thirties or forties with Graves' hyperthyroidism.

This clonotype was observed a few times. Given a much more abundant clone one base away, this may be a read error. The chain carries TRBV20-1 and TRBJ2-7, with 8 positions matching TRBD2. The CDR3 is 14 residues long. CDR1 and CDR2 (germline): DFQATT, SNEGSKA (reference sequence). Trimming removed 3 bases from V and 1 base from J; junction bases left unmatched: 5. CDR3 DNA: TGCAGTGCTAGCTACGGGGGGGCGTCCTACGAGCAGTACTTC. This encodes CSASYGGASYEQYF.

In its sample, this clonotype was seen many times. This rearrangement joins TRBV28 to TRBJ2-1; D not certain. V lost 5 bases, J lost 7 bases, and 18 bases lay in between. Germline V lookup: CDR1 MDHEN, CDR2 SYDVKM. This CDR3 spans 15 amino acids. CDR3 sequence (DNA): TGTGCCAGCAGTGGTGACGCCCTTAGATCTAATGAGCAGTTCTTC. This codes for CASSGDALRSNEQFF.

This clonotype was observed many times. This chain links TRBV5-8 with TRBJ1-5, with 9 positions matching TRBD1. V shed 4 bases and J 4 bases; nucleotides not matched to a gene: 6. The CDR3 spans 15 residues. Germline V CDR1 and CDR2: SGHTS, YDEGEE. CDR3 in amino acids: CASSATDRGNQPQHF. The CDR3 DNA reads TGTGCCAGCAGCGCAACCGACAGGGGGAATCAGCCCCAGCATTTT.

With regard to this clonotype: With a much larger clone just one base away, this may be a read error. The gene calls are TRBV18 and TRBJ2-7; 7 bases align to TRBD2. CDR1 and CDR2 from the germline V gene are KGHSH and LQKENI. The CDR3 spans 15 residues. For the CDR3, the DNA is TGTGCCAGCTCACCAGACGGGAGGCCAACCTACGAGCAGTGCTTC. This gives the protein CASSPDGRPTYEQCF. Variable domain in full (rest from reference TRBV18 and TRBJ2-7): NAGVMQNPRHLVRRRGQEARLRCSPMKGHSHVYWYRQLPEEGLKFMVYLQKENIIDESGMPKERFSAEFPKEGPSILRIQQVVRGDSAAYFCASSPDGRPTYEQCFGPGTRLTVT.

At least ten counts were recorded for this clonotype. The V and J genes are TRBV10-2 and TRBJ2-7, with 9 bases identical to TRBD1. The V and J ends lost 4 bases and 7 bases, in that order; junction bases with no gene match: 5. This CDR3 region has 13 residues. The germline CDR1 and CDR2 sequences are WSHSY and SAAADI. The DNA of the CDR3 is TGCGCCAGCAGTGGGACAGGGGTGAGGGAGCAGTACTTC. Its translation: CASSGTGVREQYF.

This clonotype was seen repeatedly, ten times or more. The J gene is TRBJ1-5, the V gene TRBV7-9; no clear D gene. V shed 1 base and J shed 2 bases, with 3 bases lying between them. Germline-derived CDR1 and CDR2 are SEHNR and FQNEAQ (reference sequence). This CDR3 has 13 amino acids. The CDR3, as DNA: TGTGCCAGCAGCTTAGACGGCAATCAGCCCCAGCATTTT. Residues: CASSLDGNQPQHF.

This clonotype was seen at least ten times. The chain uses TRBV20-1 and TRBJ2-1, with 7 bases fitting TRBD2. V trimming: 3 bases; J trimming: 5 bases; junction bases outside the gene matches: 13. Germline loops: CDR1 DFQATT, CDR2 SNEGSKA (reference sequence). This CDR3 contains 16 residues. CDR3 in amino acids: CSASGGSGIGDNEQFF. CDR3 sequence (DNA): TGCAGTGCTAGTGGTGGGAGCGGGATTGGTGACAATGAGCAGTTCTTC.